The following is a TCR beta chain sequence with its context. This sample was taken from a study of neoadjuvant anti-PD-1 for oral cavity cancer. Time point noted: after neoadjuvant nivolumab, at surgical resection. The ends were cut back, 5 bases at V and 3 bases at J, with 17 bases in the middle. The CDR3 runs 15 residues. Per germline, CDR1 MNHEY and CDR2 SMNVEV (reference sequence). Produced via immunoSEQ multiplex PCR; TCRdb's table is partial and in-frame only. This sample has 9,700 or so clones; over 60% occur once, and the top ten carry almost 4.5%. Here the sequenced sample was PBMCs, taken after nivolumab (anti-PD-1) treatment. V usage is TRBV27 and J usage is TRBJ2-7, with D perhaps given as TRBD1 or TRBD2 (6 bases each). This clonotype was obtained from a person aged 40 to 85 with oral cavity squamous cell carcinoma. In DNA, the CDR3 is TGTGCCAGCAGTAAACAGGGAAGGGGGGACTACGAGCAGTACTTC. Translating gives CASSKQGRGDYEQYF.